This TCR beta chain is drawn from a study of blood T cell repertoires in COVID-19. Background on the study: Whether acute or convalescent, the COVID-19 samples came from the United States, Italy and Spain. Sources were T cells, B-cell-depleted T cells, or PBMCs; the material itself was cDNA or gDNA.

Ages ranged from roughly 18 to 100 years, with residence in 24 US areas. TCRdb keeps only in-frame clones here, not all; method: immunoSEQ multiplex PCR. The table shows about 270,000 clones, with over 80% occurring only once. Sequenced sample: PBMCs or T cells enriched from blood (not recorded which). The receptor was derived from a young woman with acute COVID-19.

The CDR3 sequence: CASSLVSLVDSEQFF. The CDR3 DNA reads as TGTGCCAGCAGCTTAGTTAGCCTAGTAGATAGTGAGCAGTTCTTC. The chain is built from TRBV7-6 and TRBJ2-1; D gene unclear. V dropped 1 base and J dropped 9 bases, with 16 bases sitting between them. The CDR3 is 15 amino acids. Germline loops: CDR1 SGHVS, CDR2 FNYEAQ.